Listed here are 23 T cell receptor beta chains from one sample, sequenced in a study of CD8 T cells in ankylosing spondylitis. General study findings and limits: There was a TCR beta motif, made of several highly homologous variants, that appeared characteristic of ankylosing spondylitis blood.

A single record per CDR3 protein comes from TCRdb applying MiXCR to the 5' RACE reads. Found here are around 890,000 distinct CDR3 sequences, 12% of them singletons; the top ten hold 0.51%. These receptors' targets are unknown. Sequencing was done on a sample of blood, either unsorted or a sorted T cell fraction (not recorded which). These receptors came from a male donor with ankylosing spondylitis.

V usage is TRBV5-1 and J usage is TRBJ2-7; 8 nucleotides agree with TRBD1. CDR3 length: 14 residues. The J segment lost 2 bases and the V segment lost 5 bases, leaving 6 bases of the junction unmatched. Germline lookup yields CDR1 SGHRS and CDR2 YFSETQ. The CDR3, as DNA: TGCGCCAGCAGGGAGGGACAGGTCGCCTACGAGCAGTACTTC. It yields the protein CASREGQVAYEQYF.

This clonotype was seen many times. In nucleotides, the CDR3 is TGCGCCAGCAGCCAAGATCGCAGGGAGGACAGGGTCTACGAGCAGTACTTC. Translating gives CASSQDRREDRVYEQYF. This chain uses TRBV4-3 with TRBJ2-7; 8 bases are shared with TRBD1. After removal of 0 bases from V and 3 bases from J, the junction contained 10 bases not matched to a gene. This CDR3 is built from 17 residues. Germline V gene sequence: CDR1 LGHNA, CDR2 YSLEER.

The chain recombines TRBV7-2 with TRBJ2-2, with D maybe TRBD1 (5 bases). This CDR3 is 15 amino acids long. With 4 bases removed from V and 1 base from J, the gap between germline ends came to 10 bases. Germline V gene data show CDR1 as SGHTA and CDR2 as FQGNSA. As DNA, the CDR3 is TGTGCCAGCAGCTCAGGGATCTGGAACACCGGGGAGCTGTTTTTT. Its translation: CASSSGIWNTGELFF.

This clonotype appeared many times. The chain joins TRBV20-1 to TRBJ1-5; the D gene is possibly TRBD1 (5 bases). The CDR3 length is 13 residues. Trimming removed 5 bases at V and 6 bases at J, with 14 bases between. Germline values: CDR1 DFQATT, CDR2 SNEGSKA (reference sequence). The CDR3, as DNA: TGCAGTGCTTTTCGGGGCGCGGGTCAGCCCCAGCATTTT. Its protein is CSAFRGAGQPQHF.

This clonotype appeared many times. V gene TRBV25-1 combines with J gene TRBJ2-2; no reliable D call. Germline CDR1 is MGHDK and CDR2 is SYGVNS. V lost 1 base and J 7 bases, leaving 10 bases between the germline ends. The CDR3 covers 14 residues. Written as DNA, the CDR3 is TGTGCCAGCAGTGAATTAGGCGAAGACGGGGAGCTGTTTTTT. This translates into CASSELGEDGELFF.

This clonotype was observed at least ten times. The chain carries TRBV20-1 and TRBJ2-5, with 9 bases lining up with TRBD1. Germline V gene sequence: CDR1 DFQATT, CDR2 SNEGSKA (reference sequence). This CDR3 is 14 amino acids long. The J segment lost 1 base and the V segment lost 5 bases, leaving 5 bases of the junction unmatched. CDR3 sequence: CSAHRGPIQETQYF. CDR3 coding DNA: TGCAGTGCTCACAGGGGGCCGATCCAAGAGACCCAGTACTTC.

The chain is built from TRBV7-9 and TRBJ1-1; possible D gene TRBD1, 5 bases. Germline assignment: CDR1 SEHNR and CDR2 FQNEAQ (reference sequence). The CDR3 extends over 14 amino acids. Between the trimmed V and J ends, which lost 5 bases and 4 bases, there was a span of 14 bases. CDR3 residues: CASSPGTLGTEAFF. The DNA for the CDR3 is TGTGCCAGCAGCCCAGGGACCTTAGGCACTGAAGCTTTCTTT.

The rearrangement uses TRBV7-9 and TRBJ2-1; unclear D gene. Trimming shortened V by 0 bases and J by 6 bases, and 18 bases separated the two germline ends. The CDR3 has 17 residues. Looked up from germline, CDR1 is SEHNR and CDR2 is FQNEAQ (reference sequence). This chain's CDR3 is CASSLAYDGSGGNEQFF. CDR3 DNA sequence: TGTGCCAGCAGCTTAGCGTATGACGGGTCCGGCGGCAATGAGCAGTTCTTC.

This clonotype was seen ten or more times. V gene TRBV6-2 or TRBV6-3 combines with J gene TRBJ1-1; D is unresolved. Trimming shortened V by 4 bases and J by 4 bases, and 10 bases separated the two germline ends. The CDR3 runs 13 residues. Germline CDR1 and CDR2: MNHEY and SVGEGT. The CDR3 is CASSLLWGTEAFF. CDR3 coding DNA: TGTGCCAGCAGTTTACTGTGGGGCACTGAAGCTTTCTTT.

In its sample, this clonotype was seen a few times. V usage is TRBV4-2 and J usage is TRBJ2-1; tentatively, D is TRBD2 (7 bases). V was trimmed by 4 bases and J by 4 bases, leaving 14 bases between them. The CDR3 is made up of 15 amino acids. From germline, CDR1 is LGHNA and CDR2 YNFKEQ. The CDR3 region has the DNA TGTGCCAGCAGCCCCTCAGGGGAGGGGTACAATGAGCAGTTCTTC. Its translation: CASSPSGEGYNEQFF.

The J gene is TRBJ2-2, the V gene TRBV15; possible D gene TRBD2, 5 bases. Germline V CDR1 and CDR2: LNHNV, YYDKDF (reference sequence). CDR3 size: 19 residues. Trimming removed 0 bases at V and 0 bases at J, with 17 bases between. CDR3 protein: CATSRDSSLPDSNTGELFF. The CDR3 coding sequence is TGTGCCACCAGCAGAGATTCCTCCCTGCCGGACTCGAACACCGGGGAGCTGTTTTTT.

The chain combines TRBV5-1 with TRBJ1-4, with D perhaps TRBD1 (5 bases). Germline values: CDR1 SGHRS, CDR2 YFSETQ. V shed 0 bases and J shed 8 bases, with 17 bases lying between them. The CDR3 runs to 16 residues. CDR3 in DNA: TGCGCCAGCAGCTTGGGTCGGGGGGGAAGAGACGAAAAACTGTTTTTT. The encoded protein is CASSLGRGGRDEKLFF.

This clonotype occurred a few times. The chain has TRBV7-2 and TRBJ1-4; D remains ambiguous. The germline V gene has CDR1 SGHTA and CDR2 FQGNSA. This CDR3 is built from 13 residues. Trimming left V 2 bases short and J 8 bases short, with 9 bases between. For the CDR3, the DNA is TGTGCCAGCAGCTTAATGAAAGCGGAAAAACTGTTTTTT. Residues: CASSLMKAEKLFF.

This sequence joins TRBV9 and TRBJ1-5; 7 bases are shared with TRBD1. The CDR3 is made up of 15 amino acids. Per germline, CDR1 SGDLS and CDR2 YYNGEE. Unmatched junction bases numbered 9, after V lost 3 bases and J lost 6 bases. The CDR3 DNA follows: TGTGCCAGCAGCGCTGGGACAGCCGATTTTCAGCCCCAGCATTTT. Encoded protein: CASSAGTADFQPQHF.

The gene calls are TRBV12-3 or TRBV12-4 and TRBJ1-2, with D possibly being TRBD1 (5 bases). V lost 3 bases and J lost 4, with 9 bases in between. The CDR3 is made up of 13 amino acids. The CDR3 loop reads CASSFTGAYGYTF. In DNA form, the CDR3 reads TGTGCCAGCAGTTTTACAGGCGCCTATGGCTACACCTTC.

This chain links TRBV27 with TRBJ2-7, with D possibly matching TRBD1 (6 bases). The germline V and J ends were trimmed by 4 bases and 0 bases, with 10 bases remaining between them. The CDR3 runs to 14 residues. CDR1 MNHEY and CDR2 SMNVEV come from the germline V gene (reference sequence). CDR3 in DNA: TGTGCCAGCAGTTGGACAGCAAGCTCCTACGAGCAGTACTTC. Translating it yields CASSWTASSYEQYF.

The sample holds many counts of this clonotype. The junction differs from germline at one of its ends, possibly a read error. The rearrangement joins TRBV5-1 to TRBJ2-5; D unresolved. Germline values: CDR1 SGHRS, CDR2 YFSETQ. There are 13 residues in the CDR3. The CDR3 DNA reads as TGTGCCAGCAGCTTCGGGCCTCAAGAGACCCAGTACTTC. Its translation: CASSFGPQETQYF.

The J gene is TRBJ2-5, the V gene TRBV20-1; D not resolved. The CDR3 is 12 amino acids. V lost 6 bases, J lost 7 bases, and 15 bases lay in between. The germline V gene encodes CDR1 DFQATT and CDR2 SNEGSKA (reference sequence). For the CDR3, the DNA is TGCAGTGCGGAGACCCCTCCGGTGACCCAGTACTTC. Translating it yields CSAETPPVTQYF.

The chain uses TRBV7-2 and TRBJ1-1; the D is unclear. The CDR3 runs to 14 residues. Per germline, CDR1 SGHTA and CDR2 FQGNSA. Trimming removed 5 bases at V and 4 bases at J, with 14 bases between. CDR3 sequence (DNA): TGTGCCAGCAGCCCCGGGTGGCGGGGCACTGAAGCTTTCTTT. This gives the protein CASSPGWRGTEAFF.

This clonotype has a count of ten or more. V is TRBV29-1 and J is TRBJ2-5; 7 bases line up with TRBD2. The CDR3 is made up of 15 amino acids. With 4 bases clipped from V and 5 bases from J, the junction kept 13 bases outside the gene matches. Germline lookup yields CDR1 SQVTM and CDR2 ANQGSEA. The CDR3 region is CSVVGGFSHGETQYF. CDR3 DNA: TGCAGCGTTGTGGGGGGGTTTTCCCATGGCGAGACCCAGTACTTC.

The rearrangement uses TRBV4-2 and TRBJ1-4; a weak D match, TRBD1 (6 bases). Deletions cut 4 bases from V and 2 bases from J, with 20 bases between. Germline assignment: CDR1 LGHNA and CDR2 YNFKEQ. This CDR3 region has 18 residues. The CDR3 protein is CASSPRLGGAQTNEKLFF. CDR3 in DNA: TGTGCCAGCAGCCCTCGGTTGGGGGGGGCGCAGACTAATGAAAAACTGTTTTTT.

This clonotype occurred many times. The genes are TRBV4-3 and TRBJ2-1; 7 positions match TRBD2. From germline, CDR1 is LGHNA and CDR2 YSLEER. The J segment lost 5 bases and the V segment lost 4 bases, leaving 2 bases of the junction unmatched. The CDR3 length is 13 residues. This CDR3 reads CASSRSGDNEQFF. As DNA, the CDR3 is TGCGCCAGCAGCCGCAGCGGGGACAATGAGCAGTTCTTC.

This clonotype has a count of ten or more. The chain uses TRBV6-1 and TRBJ1-6, with 9 bases lining up with TRBD1. The CDR3 has 13 amino acids. Germline V gives CDR1 MNHNS, CDR2 SASEGT. V lost 7 bases to trimming and J lost 8 bases; unmatched junction nucleotides: 3. Here the CDR3 DNA reads TGTGCCAGCAAGGACAGGGGACATTCACCCCTCCACTTT. It encodes CASKDRGHSPLHF.